Listed below are T cell receptor beta chains from one sample, sequenced in a study of blood T cell repertoires in COVID-19. Profiled with immunoSEQ multiplex PCR; TCRdb holds only in-frame clones, not every one. Among 150,000 to 200,000 clones listed, approximately 84% were seen once. The material sequenced was peripheral blood. All receptors come from a human donor with acute or convalescent COVID-19. The donor label of this sample is uncertain. CDR3s include the opening cysteine and the closing phenylalanine or tryptophan. Each record gives: D gene, V gene, clone size, J gene, CDR3 DNA, CDR3 protein. D genes are given only for firm matches. The size entry is marked missing in some rows and otherwise reads once, few, many or a size class.

D: .
V: TRBV7-8
size: .
J: TRBJ2-7
DNA: TGTGCCAGCAGCCGATTATCCTACGAGCAGTACTTC
CDR3: CASSRLSYEQYF

D: TRBD2
V: TRBV19
size: .
J: TRBJ2-1
DNA: TGTGCCAGTAGTTCCGGACTAGGCAATGAGCAGTTCTTC
CDR3: CASSSGLGNEQFF

D: .
V: TRBV30
size: .
J: TRBJ1-4
DNA: TGTGCCTGGAGTGTAGGGGCAGGCACTAATGAAAAACTGTTTTTT
CDR3: CAWSVGAGTNEKLFF

D: .
V: TRBV27
size: few
J: TRBJ1-3
DNA: TGTGCCAGCAGTGACGGGATAAGCTCTGGAAACACCATATATTTT
CDR3: CASSDGISSGNTIYF

D: .
V: TRBV5-4
size: .
J: TRBJ2-5
DNA: TGTGCCAGCAGCTTGGAAGGGGTGGAGAAAGAGACCCAGTACTTC
CDR3: CASSLEGVEKETQYF

D: TRBD2
V: TRBV7-3
size: .
J: TRBJ2-1
DNA: TGTGCCAGCAGCTCAGGACTAGCGGTTTCCTACAATGAGCAGTTCTTC
CDR3: CASSSGLAVSYNEQFF

D: .
V: TRBV2
size: once
J: TRBJ1-1
DNA: TGTGCCAGCAATCAAGACAGCCTAAAAGCTTTCTTT
CDR3: CASNQDSLKAFF

D: .
V: TRBV29-1
size: .
J: TRBJ2-5
DNA: TGCAGCGTTGCATGGGGGCCAACCGAAGAGACCCAGTACTTC
CDR3: CSVAWGPTEETQYF

D: TRBD1
V: TRBV11-1
size: .
J: TRBJ1-2
DNA: TGTGCCAGCAGCGTAGTAGCCGGGACAGACTATGGCTACACCTTC
CDR3: CASSVVAGTDYGYTF

D: TRBD1
V: TRBV12-5
size: .
J: TRBJ1-1
DNA: TGTGCTAGTGGTTTGCGGGACAGCACTGAAGCTTTCTTT
CDR3: CASGLRDSTEAFF

D: TRBD1
V: TRBV30
size: once
J: TRBJ2-3
DNA: TGTGCCTGGAGTGTACCCCCATCGGCCCTCGGGGCCGGGACAGGGGCAGATACGCAGTATTTT
CDR3: CAWSVPPSALGAGTGADTQYF

D: .
V: TRBV6-5
size: .
J: TRBJ2-7
DNA: TGTGCCAGCAGTCTAGACAGGGAGCAGTACTTC
CDR3: CASSLDREQYF

D: TRBD1
V: TRBV19
size: .
J: TRBJ2-5
DNA: TGTGCCAGTAGTCCCGGGACAGAAGAGACCCAGTACTTC
CDR3: CASSPGTEETQYF

D: TRBD2
V: TRBV9
size: .
J: TRBJ2-7
DNA: TGTGCCAGCAGCGTAAGGACTAGCGGGGGTCTCGACGAGCAGTACTTC
CDR3: CASSVRTSGGLDEQYF

D: TRBD2
V: TRBV7-9
size: once
J: TRBJ2-1
DNA: TGTGCCAGCAGCAAGGGACTAGCCTACAATGAGCAGTTCTTC
CDR3: CASSKGLAYNEQFF

D: TRBD1
V: TRBV11-2
size: .
J: TRBJ2-3
DNA: TGTGCCAGCAGCTTAGCAGGGGGCATCTGGGATAGGACAGATACGCAGTATTTT
CDR3: CASSLAGGIWDRTDTQYF

D: .
V: TRBV5-6
size: .
J: TRBJ2-3
DNA: TGTGCCAGCAGCGCCCGCCCCCGGGTGGGCACAGATACGCAGTATTTT
CDR3: CASSARPRVGTDTQYF

D: .
V: TRBV11-2
size: .
J: TRBJ1-4
DNA: TGTGCCAGCAGCTTGGCTGGGAAGGGGAACGAAAAACTGTTTTTT
CDR3: CASSLAGKGNEKLFF

D: TRBD1
V: TRBV7-9
size: .
J: TRBJ1-2
DNA: TGTGCCAGCAGCTCCCGACAGGGACGGGGTGGCTACACCTTC
CDR3: CASSSRQGRGGYTF

D: .
V: TRBV6-5
size: .
J: TRBJ2-7
DNA: TGTGCCACCACCCTAAGCTACGAGCAGTACTTC
CDR3: CATTLSYEQYF

D: .
V: TRBV6-1
size: .
J: TRBJ2-5
DNA: TGTGCCAGCAGTGAAATTCAGGGCGGCGAGACCCAGTACTTC
CDR3: CASSEIQGGETQYF

D: TRBD2
V: TRBV20-1
size: .
J: TRBJ2-3
DNA: TGCAGTGCTAGTGTCCCGACTAGCGGGGGGGCGACAGATACGCAGTATTTT
CDR3: CSASVPTSGGATDTQYF

D: TRBD2
V: TRBV7-9
size: once
J: TRBJ2-1
DNA: TGTGCCAGCACCATTAGCGGGAGAACCTACAATGAGCAGTTCTTC
CDR3: CASTISGRTYNEQFF

D: .
V: TRBV6-5
size: .
J: TRBJ2-3
DNA: TGTGCCAGCAGTTATCGCAGTAGCGGCACAGATACGCAGTATTTT
CDR3: CASSYRSSGTDTQYF

D: .
V: TRBV3-1/TRBV3-2
size: few
J: TRBJ2-7
DNA: TGTGCCAGCAGCAACGGGATTCTATACGAGCAGTACTTC
CDR3: CASSNGILYEQYF

D: .
V: TRBV5-4
size: .
J: TRBJ1-2
DNA: TGTGCCAGCAGCTTGGGGGCAAGGACAGCTAACTATGGCTACACCTTC
CDR3: CASSLGARTANYGYTF

D: TRBD1
V: TRBV10-2
size: .
J: TRBJ2-7
DNA: TGCGCCAGCCGGGACAGCAGAAGGAACTTTCCTTACGAGCAGTACTTC
CDR3: CASRDSRRNFPYEQYF

D: TRBD2
V: TRBV4-2
size: few
J: TRBJ2-3
DNA: TGTGCCAGCAGCCAAGGCGGGGCGGGGGGGTTCACAGATACGCAGTATTTT
CDR3: CASSQGGAGGFTDTQYF

D: TRBD1
V: TRBV7-8
size: .
J: TRBJ2-3
DNA: TGTGCCAGCAGCTTAACGGACAGGGGGGATACGCAGTATTTT
CDR3: CASSLTDRGDTQYF

D: TRBD1
V: TRBV29-1
size: .
J: TRBJ1-2
DNA: TGCAGCGTATCCGCGCCTGGGACAGGGGGCGCGAGCGGCTACACCTTC
CDR3: CSVSAPGTGGASGYTF

D: .
V: TRBV12-3/TRBV12-4
size: once
J: TRBJ1-2
DNA: TGTGCCAGCAGTTTAGAACAGCTCTATGGCTACACCTTC
CDR3: CASSLEQLYGYTF

D: .
V: TRBV5-1
size: .
J: TRBJ2-3
DNA: TGCGCCAGCAGCGACCAGGGTACAGATACGCAGTATTTT
CDR3: CASSDQGTDTQYF

D: .
V: TRBV5-1
size: .
J: TRBJ2-7
DNA: TGCGCCAGCAGCCCCCTGGGTCGCAGGGTATCTGACGAGCAGTACTTC
CDR3: CASSPLGRRVSDEQYF

D: TRBD2
V: TRBV13
size: .
J: TRBJ2-3
DNA: TGTGCCAGCAGCCCCCGGAGCAGCGGGGTTCATACGCAGTATTTT
CDR3: CASSPRSSGVHTQYF

D: TRBD1
V: TRBV5-1
size: .
J: TRBJ2-1
DNA: TGCGCCAGCAGCTTGGATCGAGCAGGGGGTGAGCAGTTCTTC
CDR3: CASSLDRAGGEQFF

D: TRBD1
V: TRBV5-8
size: .
J: TRBJ1-2
DNA: TGTGCCAGCAGCCTCACCTTGACAGGGGGAGTTGATGGCTACACCTTC
CDR3: CASSLTLTGGVDGYTF

D: TRBD2
V: TRBV30
size: .
J: TRBJ2-1
DNA: TGTGCCTGGAGTGTACAACTAGCGGGGTACGGGGAGCAGTTCTTC
CDR3: CAWSVQLAGYGEQFF

D: TRBD1
V: TRBV11-2
size: .
J: TRBJ1-6
DNA: TGTGCCAGCAGCCAAAGGACAGGCGATAATTCACCCCTCCACTTT
CDR3: CASSQRTGDNSPLHF

D: TRBD1
V: TRBV6-5
size: few
J: TRBJ1-2
DNA: TGTGCCAGCCAGGCGGGACAGGGGGGCTACACCTTC
CDR3: CASQAGQGGYTF

D: .
V: TRBV30
size: .
J: TRBJ1-2
DNA: TGTGCCTGGGCCCCGGGTTCTTCTAACTATGGCTACACCTTC
CDR3: CAWAPGSSNYGYTF

D: TRBD1
V: TRBV19
size: once
J: TRBJ1-2
DNA: TGTGCCACCAAGGACAGGGGAGGCTATGGCTACACCTTC
CDR3: CATKDRGGYGYTF

D: TRBD1
V: TRBV11-2
size: .
J: TRBJ1-6
DNA: TGTGCCAGCAGCTTCGCCGGGACAGGGTTAGGTTCACCCCTCCACTTT
CDR3: CASSFAGTGLGSPLHF

D: .
V: TRBV30
size: .
J: TRBJ2-7
DNA: TGTGCCTGGAGTGTCCAGGGGAGCTATTCCTACGAGCAGTACTTC
CDR3: CAWSVQGSYSYEQYF

D: TRBD1
V: TRBV7-2
size: .
J: TRBJ2-3
DNA: TGTGCCACCGACAGGGGGCGTATCGGCACAGATACGCAGTATTTT
CDR3: CATDRGRIGTDTQYF

D: TRBD1
V: TRBV5-1
size: .
J: TRBJ1-1
DNA: TGCGCCAGCAGCTTGGGGGGTCGGACAGGGAACACTGAAGCTTTCTTT
CDR3: CASSLGGRTGNTEAFF

D: TRBD2
V: TRBV5-1
size: .
J: TRBJ2-2
DNA: TGCGCCAGCAGCCTATTCGGGACTAGCGTCCTTCAGGGGGAGCTGTTTTTT
CDR3: CASSLFGTSVLQGELFF

D: .
V: TRBV30
size: .
J: TRBJ1-2
DNA: TGTGCCTGGAGGGTCAGAATTAACTATGGCTACACCTTC
CDR3: CAWRVRINYGYTF

D: TRBD2
V: TRBV5-6
size: .
J: TRBJ2-3
DNA: TGTGCCAGCAGCTTGGTATTAGCGGGATCCGCTAGCACAGATACGCAGTATTTT
CDR3: CASSLVLAGSASTDTQYF

D: .
V: TRBV5-4
size: .
J: TRBJ1-6
DNA: TGTGCCAGCAGCTTGGCAGGGCATTCACCCCTCCACTTT
CDR3: CASSLAGHSPLHF

D: .
V: TRBV19
size: .
J: TRBJ1-5
DNA: TGTGCCAGTTCCCGACAGTACAATCAGCCCCAGCATTTT
CDR3: CASSRQYNQPQHF

D: .
V: TRBV7-7
size: .
J: TRBJ2-2
DNA: TGTGCTAGCAGCTCGCTGACAGCGAACACCGGGGAGCTGTTTTTT
CDR3: CASSSLTANTGELFF

D: .
V: TRBV7-8
size: .
J: TRBJ2-1
DNA: TGTGCCAGCAGCCCCTCTTCCGGACTCGGCAATGAGCAGTTCTTC
CDR3: CASSPSSGLGNEQFF

D: .
V: TRBV19
size: .
J: TRBJ1-4
DNA: TGTGCCAGTAGGGCGCAGGGGTGGGGGGAAAAACTGTTTTTT
CDR3: CASRAQGWGEKLFF

D: .
V: TRBV5-5
size: .
J: TRBJ2-1
DNA: TGTGCCAGCAGCTTGGATGCAGATCCCTACAATGAGCAGTTCTTC
CDR3: CASSLDADPYNEQFF